Listed here are 22 T cell receptor beta chains from one sample, sequenced in a study of T cell responses to AZD1222 COVID-19 vaccine. Generated by immunoSEQ multiplex PCR, the TCRdb table keeps only in-frame clones and is missing some. Here the sample spans fewer than 150,000 clones, just over 85% being singletons. Sample: peripheral blood, taken on day 0 of AZD1222 vaccination. These TCRs come from an adult in good health.

This chain uses TRBV6-1 with TRBJ1-3; D is unclear. Trimming pared 3 bases from V and 0 bases from J, leaving 12 bases between. CDR3 length: 16 amino acids. The germline CDR1 and CDR2 sequences are MNHNS and SASEGT. The CDR3 reads CASSDRSLGSGNTIYF. CDR3 nucleotides: TGTGCCAGCAGTGACCGGTCACTTGGCTCTGGAAACACCATATATTTT.

The chain has TRBV21-1 and TRBJ1-3. TRBV21-1 represents a pseudogene. This CDR3 comprises 17 residues. The CDR3 DNA reads TGTGCCAGATTGTTCAGACGAGGGAGGCACTCTGGAAACACCATATATTTT. Amino acids: CARLFRRGRHSGNTIYF.

This chain connects TRBV5-3 to TRBJ2-1; 7 bases align to TRBD2. TRBV5-3 falls under the ORF class, with uncertain function. J was trimmed by 10 bases and V by 2 bases; bases with no gene match: 15. CDR3 length: 16 residues. CDR3 in DNA: TGTGCCAGAAGCTTTACCGCCGGGACTCAGCGGGGCGAGCAGTTCTTC. This sequence encodes CARSFTAGTQRGEQFF.

This chain links TRBV19 with TRBJ2-7; 7 bases are shared with TRBD1. This CDR3 has 17 amino acids. The germline CDR1 and CDR2 sequences are LNHDA and SQIVND (reference sequence). Trimming removed 2 bases from V and 2 bases from J; junction bases left unmatched: 12. The CDR3 sequence is CASSISPSQGLPYEQYF. In DNA form, the CDR3 reads TGTGCCAGTAGTATATCGCCGTCACAGGGGCTTCCCTACGAGCAGTACTTC.

Details on this clone: A read error may account for a junction end that differs from germline. The genes are TRBV2 and TRBJ1-1; perhaps TRBD1 as D (5 bases). The CDR3 totals 15 residues. Germline V CDR1 and CDR2: SNHLY, FYNNEI. The CDR3 DNA reads as TGTGCCAGCACTGAACAAACAGGAAGTGTCACTGAAGCTTTCTTT. Translating gives CASTEQTGSVTEAFF.

The genes are TRBV18 and TRBJ1-4; 10 bases align to TRBD1. CDR3 length: 15 amino acids. J lost 6 bases, V lost 3 bases, and 4 bases had no gene match. CDR1 and CDR2 from the germline V gene are KGHSH and LQKENI. CDR3 nucleotide sequence: TGTGCCAGCTCACCGGGGACAGGGGACCATGAAAAACTGTTTTTT. Translating gives CASSPGTGDHEKLFF.

This chain links TRBV7-9 with TRBJ2-7, with 10 bases aligning to TRBD1. There are 14 residues in the CDR3. V lost 10 bases, J lost 7 bases, and 13 bases stayed unmatched. The germline V gene has CDR1 SEHNR and CDR2 FQNEAQ (reference sequence). CDR3 bases: TGTGCCATACACCGGGGGACAGGGGTGGAAGAGCAGTACTTC. This codes for CAIHRGTGVEEQYF.

The chain links TRBV10-3 to TRBJ1-1, with a tentative D call TRBD1 (6 bases). The CDR3 is 14 amino acids. Germline loops: CDR1 ENHRY, CDR2 SYGVKD. V was cut by 0 bases and J by 6 bases, with 11 bases left in between. The DNA of the CDR3 is TGTGCCATCAGTGAGTCGACGGGGGGCTCTGAAGCTTTCTTT. Translating it yields CAISESTGGSEAFF.

The chain has TRBV4-2 and TRBJ1-1; no clear D. The V and J ends lost 0 bases and 5 bases respectively, with 13 bases between them. CDR3 length equals 15 residues. CDR1 and CDR2 (germline): LGHNA, YNFKEQ. DNA of the CDR3: TGTGCCAGCAGCCAAGATTACGGATTCGAAACTGAAGCTTTCTTT. This encodes CASSQDYGFETEAFF.

The CDR3 bases are TGCGCCAGCAGTTTTTTTGGGGAACAGGCCCCCTACAATGAGCAGTTCTTC. As protein: CASSFFGEQAPYNEQFF. This chain uses TRBV5-1 with TRBJ2-1; TRBD1 might be the D (5 bases). Germline V CDR1 and CDR2: SGHRS, YFSETQ. The germline V and J ends were trimmed by 5 bases and 2 bases, with 20 bases remaining between them. CDR3 length equals 17 residues.

The J gene is TRBJ1-1, the V gene TRBV19; the match to TRBD1 covers 10 bases. Unmatched junction bases numbered 17, after V lost 6 bases and J lost 10 bases. This CDR3 is 16 amino acids long. Looked up from germline, CDR1 is LNHDA and CDR2 is SQIVND (reference sequence). The CDR3 here is CASRMFGTGANQIAFF. CDR3 bases: TGTGCCAGTAGGATGTTCGGGACAGGGGCAAACCAGATAGCTTTCTTT.

This sequence joins TRBV10-3 and TRBJ1-5; possibly TRBD1 for D (5 bases). V gave up 6 bases and J gave up 0 bases, with 9 bases separating them. Germline V gene lookup returns CDR1 ENHRY and CDR2 SYGVKD. CDR3 length equals 14 residues. DNA for the CDR3: TGTGCCATCAGGGGGGATTATAGCAATCAGCCCCAGCATTTT. Protein product: CAIRGDYSNQPQHF.

The genes are TRBV6-5 and TRBJ1-6; 12 bases are a match to TRBD1. This CDR3 region has 14 residues. Trimming took 6 bases from V and 10 from J; bases not matched to a gene: 4. Germline V gene lookup returns CDR1 MNHEY and CDR2 SVGAGI. The CDR3 nucleotides read TGTGCCAGCAGGGGACAGGGGGCAGGATCACCCCTCCACTTT. Its translation is CASRGQGAGSPLHF.

The chain is built from TRBV7-2 and TRBJ2-1; the D gene is possibly TRBD1 (5 bases). Trimming left V 1 base short and J 1 base short, with 14 bases between. Germline CDR1 SGHTA, CDR2 FQGNSA. This CDR3 is built from 17 residues. The CDR3 DNA is TGTGCCAGCAGCTTAGTTACAAGTTCAGGGTCCTACAATGAGCAGTTCTTC. This translates into CASSLVTSSGSYNEQFF.

This clone has a single count. The chain employs TRBV5-1 and TRBJ1-1, with a tentative D call TRBD1 (5 bases). The CDR3 covers 13 residues. The germline V and J ends were trimmed by 4 bases and 5 bases, with 12 bases remaining between them. Germline loops: CDR1 SGHRS, CDR2 YFSETQ. The CDR3 loop is CASSLQTETEAFF. In nucleotides, the CDR3 is TGCGCCAGCAGCCTCCAGACAGAAACTGAAGCTTTCTTT. Variable domain in full (rest from reference TRBV5-1 and TRBJ1-1): KAGVTQTPRYLIKTRGQQVTLSCSPISGHRSVSWYQQTPGQGLQFLFEYFSETQRNKGNFPGRFSGRQFSNSRSEMNVSTLELGDSALYLCASSLQTETEAFFGQGTRLTVV.

This chain uses TRBV18 with TRBJ1-6, with TRBD1 identical over 12 bases. Per germline, CDR1 KGHSH and CDR2 LQKENI. V lost 4 bases to trimming and J lost 8 bases; unmatched junction nucleotides: 12. The CDR3 spans 18 residues. CDR3 loop: CASSLPGQGARGDSPLHF. Here the CDR3 DNA reads TGTGCCAGCTCACTCCCGGGACAGGGGGCGCGTGGGGATTCACCCCTCCACTTT.

The genes are TRBV7-2 and TRBJ2-5; TRBD2 might be the D (5 bases). The CDR3 spans 13 residues. The V gene's germline CDR1 is SGHTA and CDR2 FQGNSA. Between the trimmed V and J ends, which lost 4 bases and 5 bases, there was a span of 11 bases. The CDR3 DNA follows: TGTGCCAGCAGCTCCCCCCGGAGGGAGACCCAGTACTTC. Translation gives CASSSPRRETQYF.

The rearrangement links TRBV30 to TRBJ2-2, with TRBD1 matching over 9 bases. The CDR3 is made up of 15 amino acids. Looked up from germline, CDR1 is GTSNPN and CDR2 is SVGIG (reference sequence). V dropped 0 bases and J dropped 3; count of bases not matched to a gene: 2. The chain's CDR3 is CAWSVQGAHTGELFF. CDR3 bases: TGTGCCTGGAGTGTACAGGGGGCGCACACCGGGGAGCTGTTTTTT.

The chain employs TRBV7-2 and TRBJ2-7; possible D gene TRBD2, 5 bases. V was pared by 3 bases and J by 3 bases, with 18 bases between. This CDR3 has 16 amino acids. Germline CDR1 is SGHTA and CDR2 is FQGNSA. The CDR3 protein is CASSFLPGSGVYEQYF. The CDR3 DNA sequence: TGTGCCAGCAGCTTCTTGCCGGGAAGTGGAGTCTACGAGCAGTACTTC. Using reference TRBV7-2 and TRBJ2-7 for the parts outside the CDR3, the full variable domain is GAGVSQSPSNKVTEKGKDVELRCDPISGHTALYWYRQSLGQGLEFLIYFQGNSAPDKSGLPSDRFSAERTGGSVSTLTIQRTQQEDSAVYLCASSFLPGSGVYEQYFGPGTRLTVT.

This clone was recorded a few times. The chain couples TRBV7-6 to TRBJ2-5; a possible D gene is TRBD1 (5 bases). Germline V gives CDR1 SGHVS, CDR2 FNYEAQ. The CDR3 covers 14 residues. V lost 2 bases and J 3 bases, leaving 10 bases between the germline ends. This CDR3 is CASSLQRGEETQYF. The CDR3 DNA is TGTGCCAGCAGCTTACAAAGGGGCGAAGAGACCCAGTACTTC.

The rearrangement uses TRBV7-8 and TRBJ2-7; the D gene is possibly TRBD2 (6 bases). Looked up from germline, CDR1 is SGHVS and CDR2 is FQNEAQ. V lost 3 bases to trimming and J lost 3 bases, with 9 bases between them. The CDR3 has 13 amino acids. The CDR3 protein is CASSFGTDYEQYF. CDR3 nucleotides: TGTGCCAGCAGCTTCGGGACTGACTACGAGCAGTACTTC.

This sequence joins TRBV6-5 and TRBJ2-3; TRBD2 matches at 8 bases. Looked up from germline, CDR1 is MNHEY and CDR2 is SVGAGI. J lost 3 bases, V lost 6 bases, and 8 bases had no gene match. This CDR3 is built from 15 residues. The CDR3 DNA follows: TGTGCCAGCAGCCCCCCGGGGGGGCTGACAGATACGCAGTATTTT. Translation gives CASSPPGGLTDTQYF.